This T cell receptor (beta chain) was identified during a study of cytomegalovirus exposure and HLA in healthy donors. Study-level findings and limits: A later analysis found TCR association rates differed by HLA locus, highest for DRB1 and lowest for HLA-C. Later analysis suggested links between common viral pathogens and several top significant clusters. Prior analysis indicated that the majority of TCR beta V segments exhibited productivity approximately 90% or approximately 30% of the time.

Primers: 60 Vbeta forward and 13 Jbeta reverse. Measured with immunoSEQ multiplex PCR; TCRdb has only the in-frame clones, and not every one. The sample totals 150,000 to 200,000 clones; its top ten clones hold approximately 0.82%. V shed 2 bases and J shed 1 base, with 13 bases lying between them. Germline CDR1 is SGHNT and CDR2 is YYREEE (reference sequence). This CDR3 region has 17 residues. For this clone: Its antigen remains unknown.

The chain recombines TRBV5-4 with TRBJ2-6; D may be TRBD1 (5 bases). The source of this sequence is a woman between 18 and 29 years old in good health and CMV-seropositive. Sequencing used PBMCs. CDR3 residues: CASSLSGPLSGANVLTF. As DNA, the CDR3 is TGTGCCAGCAGCTTATCAGGGCCACTATCTGGGGCCAACGTCCTGACTTTC.